The rows below give T cell receptor beta chains drawn from one sample of a study of patients and donors after allogeneic stem cell transplantation. TCRdb called the RT-PCR reads again in MiXCR, with one record for every CDR3 protein. Among 800,000 to 1,000,000 distinct CDR3 sequences listed, more than 15% were seen once. Sequences were obtained from blood, either unsorted or a sorted T cell fraction (not recorded which). These receptors all come from a human donor who was either an allogeneic HSCT recipient or a stem cell or donor lymphocyte infusion donor (not recorded which). It is not recorded whose cells these are; they may come from a transplant donor. The CDR3 runs from the conserved cysteine through the conserved F or W. The D gene is left open where the match is weak. Clone size is stated in some rows and not others, as once, few, many or a class when expanded.

V	D	size	J	DNA	CDR3
TRBV7-2	TRBD2	.	TRBJ2-7	TGTGCCAGCAGCTTAAGGAGGGTAGCGGGGGCCTACGAGCAGTACTTC	CASSLRRVAGAYEQYF
TRBV7-9	.	.	TRBJ1-1	TGTGCCAGCAGCCCTCCAGCCTGGATTAACACTGAAGCTTTCTTT	CASSPPAWINTEAFF
TRBV5-1	TRBD2	.	TRBJ2-1	TGCGCCAGCGGACTTAATCTAGCGGGAGGGAGCTCCTACAATGAGCAGTTCTTC	CASGLNLAGGSSYNEQFF
TRBV29-1	.	few	TRBJ2-5	TGCAGCGTTGAATTAGCAGGGGCCCAAGAGACCCAGTACTTC	CSVELAGAQETQYF
TRBV11-2	TRBD2	many	TRBJ2-1	TGTGCCAGCAGCTTAGGTGCGGGGGGCCCCTACAATGAGCAGTTCTTC	CASSLGAGGPYNEQFF
TRBV2	TRBD2	.	TRBJ2-1	TGTGCCGACGGGGGAGGGACTAGCATGAGGGATGAGCAGTTCTTC	CADGGGTSMRDEQFF
TRBV18	.	few	TRBJ2-3	TGTGCCAGCTCATCACTGCCGGGACGCAGGGCCCCAGATACGCAGTATTTT	CASSSLPGRRAPDTQYF
TRBV5-1	TRBD2	few	TRBJ2-1	TGCGCCAGCAGCCGGGAAGGCGGGAGGGGTTACAATGAGCAGTTCTTC	CASSREGGRGYNEQFF
TRBV25-1	.	few	TRBJ1-1	TGTGCCAGCAGGACGGAGGTCTTCACTGAAGCTTTCTTT	CASRTEVFTEAFF
TRBV29-1	.	few	TRBJ2-7	TGCAGCGTTGAACAGGGCCCCTACGAGCAGTACTTC	CSVEQGPYEQYF
TRBV5-6	TRBD2	.	TRBJ2-7	TGTGCCAGCAGCTTGCTTTACAAGACTAGCACCCTCTACGAGCAGTACTTC	CASSLLYKTSTLYEQYF
TRBV7-6	.	.	TRBJ2-7	TGTGCCAGCGGAGGATTCCGGAAACCATGGGACGAGCAGTACTTC	CASGGFRKPWDEQYF
TRBV7-8	.	.	TRBJ2-1	TGTGCCAGCAGCTCACCTTTTAATGAGCAGTTCTTC	CASSSPFNEQFF
TRBV12-3/TRBV12-4	.	few	TRBJ1-3	TGTGCCAGCAGTTTAATACGGCTGCCTGGAAACACCATATATTTT	CASSLIRLPGNTIYF
TRBV12-3/TRBV12-4	.	many	TRBJ1-5	TGTGCCAGCAGTTTTTCGGAATTCAATCAGCCCCAGCATTTT	CASSFSEFNQPQHF
TRBV6-2/TRBV6-3	.	.	TRBJ2-7	TGTGCCAGCAGAGACCCGGGGCAGGCCTACGAGCAGTACTTC	CASRDPGQAYEQYF
TRBV14	.	.	TRBJ2-2	TGTGCCAGCAGCCAAGTCCGTCTAGCAGCCACCGGGGAGCTGTTTTTT	CASSQVRLAATGELFF
TRBV10-3	TRBD1	few	TRBJ2-7	TGTGCCATCACTTTTGGACAGGGGCCAACAAAAGCCGACTTC	CAITFGQGPTKADF
TRBV4-2	.	few	TRBJ2-7	TGTGCCAGCAGCCTTGACGGGGCCGAGCAGTACTTC	CASSLDGAEQYF
TRBV5-5	.	once	TRBJ2-7	TGTGCCAGCAGCTTCCACTGGGGGACGGGGAGCTCCTACGAGCAGTACTTC	CASSFHWGTGSSYEQYF
TRBV5-4	.	.	TRBJ1-2	TGTGCCAGCAGCCTCATTTCGAGGGATGATGGCTACACCTTC	CASSLISRDDGYTF
TRBV11-3	.	.	TRBJ2-5	TGTGCCAGCAGCTCAAGTCGGGGGCAGGGGACCCAGTACTTC	CASSSSRGQGTQYF
TRBV4-2	TRBD2	.	TRBJ2-1	TGTGCCAGCAGCCAAGAGGCGGGCGGGGGGGCCTTCAATGAGCAGTTCTTC	CASSQEAGGGAFNEQFF
TRBV5-1	TRBD1	.	TRBJ2-1	TGCGCCAGCAGCATTGGACAGGGATGGTACAATGAGCAGTTCTTC	CASSIGQGWYNEQFF
TRBV7-8	TRBD1	.	TRBJ1-1	TGTGCCAGCAGCGGCGGGTGGAGGGGACAGGCTAACACTGAAGCTTTCTTT	CASSGGWRGQANTEAFF
TRBV4-3	.	.	TRBJ1-4	TGCGCCAGCAGCCAAGAGGGGCGGGGAGTTGCTAATGAAAAACTGTTTTTT	CASSQEGRGVANEKLFF
TRBV4-1	.	few	TRBJ1-5	TGCGCCAGCAGCCAAGATGCGGAACAGCCCCAGCATTTT	CASSQDAEQPQHF
TRBV7-6	.	few	TRBJ1-1	TGTGCCAGCACCCGTGAGGGGATGACGGCTGAAGCTTTCTTT	CASTREGMTAEAFF
TRBV12-3/TRBV12-4	.	.	TRBJ2-4	TGTGCCAGCAGTATGGGGGGGCAACAGGGCCACTTC	CASSMGGQQGHF
TRBV10-3	.	many	TRBJ2-7	TGTGCCGCCGGGGCAGGGTACGAGCAGTACTTC	CAAGAGYEQYF
TRBV27	.	few	TRBJ2-7	TGTGCCAGCATGGGGCAGGGGTCCTACGAGCAGTACTTC	CASMGQGSYEQYF
TRBV7-2	.	many	TRBJ2-2	TGTGCCAGCAGCCCCCGACTAGCCGGGGAGCTGTTTTTT	CASSPRLAGELFF
TRBV12-3/TRBV12-4	.	many	TRBJ2-5	TGTGCCAGCAGCCAAAGAGAGACCCAGTACTTC	CASSQRETQYF
TRBV6-2/TRBV6-3	TRBD1	.	TRBJ2-1	TGTGCCAGCAGTCAGGGGACAGGGAAGGTCAATGAGCAGTTCTTC	CASSQGTGKVNEQFF
TRBV7-7	.	few	TRBJ2-3	TGTGCCAGCAGCCCTGACTTCTCCAGCGATACGCAGTATTTT	CASSPDFSSDTQYF
TRBV24-1	.	.	TRBJ2-1	TGTGCCACCAGTGCGGGGGAATGGTCCTACAATGAGCAGTTCTTC	CATSAGEWSYNEQFF
TRBV12-3/TRBV12-4	.	few	TRBJ1-2	TGTGCCAGCAGTTTAGGGTTCCGGGGGGCTGACTATGGCTACACCTTC	CASSLGFRGADYGYTF
TRBV18	.	.	TRBJ2-7	TGTGCCAGCTCACCACCGGGGCAGTCCTACTCCTCCTACGAGCAGTACTTC	CASSPPGQSYSSYEQYF
TRBV12-3/TRBV12-4	TRBD2	few	TRBJ2-3	TGTGCCGGGGGGGACGGTGGTTATACGCAGTATTTT	CAGGDGGYTQYF
TRBV6-1	.	.	TRBJ2-7	TGTGCCAGCAGTGACCTCGAGACTACGGAACTATACGAGCAGTACTTC	CASSDLETTELYEQYF
TRBV19	.	few	TRBJ1-2	TGTGCCAGTAGGATCAGGGCTGGCTACACCTTC	CASRIRAGYTF
TRBV12-3/TRBV12-4	TRBD2	.	TRBJ2-5	TGTGCCAGCAGTTTAGACGGACTAGCGGGAGGGGATTTAGAGACCCAGTACTTC	CASSLDGLAGGDLETQYF
TRBV20-1	.	few	TRBJ1-5	TGCAGTGCTAGACCGGACGGAAACAATCAGCCCCAGCATTTT	CSARPDGNNQPQHF
TRBV25-1	.	once	TRBJ1-2	TGTGCCAGCAGTGATTGGCAGGGATTCTATGGCTACACCTTC	CASSDWQGFYGYTF
TRBV18	TRBD2	.	TRBJ2-1	TGTGCCAGCTCTCGGGAGGGAGGCCTCAATGAGCAGTTCTTC	CASSREGGLNEQFF
TRBV25-1	.	few	TRBJ1-5	TGTGCCAGCAGTGAAGAGGGCGGGGAAGGTCAGCCCCAGCATTTT	CASSEEGGEGQPQHF